These 21 T cell receptor beta chains came from one sample sequenced in a study of T cells after yellow fever vaccination. TCRdb passed the 5' RACE reads through MiXCR, listing each CDR3 protein once. The data contain 250,000 to 300,000 distinct CDR3 sequences, 13% of them singletons. Sample: CD4+ T cells sorted from PBMCs, taken 45 days after the yellow fever booster vaccination. Every receptor here comes from a man younger than 45 who received the YFV17D yellow fever vaccine.

Worth noting for this clonotype: Relative to the germline gene, one junction end is altered; a read error may explain this. J is TRBJ2-7 and V is TRBV6-5, with D perhaps matching TRBD1 (6 bases). The V gene's germline CDR1 is MNHEY and CDR2 SVGAGI. This CDR3 region has 15 residues. The CDR3 DNA reads TGTGCCAGCAGTTTCTCAGTCGGACAGTCCTACAAGCAGTACTTC. It yields the protein CASSFSVGQSYKQYF.

The chain carries TRBV6-2 or TRBV6-3 and TRBJ2-7; TRBD2 matches 8 bases. The trim removed 6 bases at V and 4 bases at J, leaving 14 bases unmatched. Germline V gives CDR1 MNHEY, CDR2 SVGEGT. The CDR3 runs 16 residues. CDR3 bases: TGTGCCAGCAGCCCCCCCCGAGCGGGAGCGGTGTACGAGCAGTACTTC. Protein sequence: CASSPPRAGAVYEQYF.

The table lists this clonotype with a few counts. The rearrangement joins TRBV4-3 to TRBJ2-7, with D possibly being TRBD2 (6 bases). There are 14 residues in the CDR3. V shed 0 bases and J shed 2 bases, with 8 bases lying between them. Germline values: CDR1 LGHNA, CDR2 YSLEER. The DNA of the CDR3 is TGCGCCAGCAGCCAAGAGGGGGGTACCTACGAGCAGTACTTC. Residues: CASSQEGGTYEQYF.

This clonotype was detected many times. This sequence joins TRBV5-5 and TRBJ2-1, with D possibly matching TRBD2 (5 bases). This CDR3 region has 14 residues. Germline CDR1 is SGHKS and CDR2 is YYEKEE (reference sequence). Trimming shortened V by 5 bases and J by 5 bases, and 14 bases separated the two germline ends. The CDR3 loop is CASRPMRADNEQFF. The CDR3 DNA sequence: TGTGCCAGCAGGCCTATGCGGGCCGACAATGAGCAGTTCTTC. Full variable domain (outside the CDR3, taken from reference TRBV5-5 and TRBJ2-1): DAGVTQSPTHLIKTRGQQVTLRCSPISGHKSVSWYQQVLGQGPQFIFQYYEKEERGRGNFPDRFSARQFPNYSSELNVNALLLGDSALYLCASRPMRADNEQFFGPGTRLTVL.

This clonotype showed up just a few times. The chain employs TRBV20-1 and TRBJ2-5; tentatively, D is TRBD2 (6 bases). The CDR3 totals 15 residues. The V end was cut by 4 bases, the J end by 0 bases, with 15 bases between. Looked up from germline, CDR1 is DFQATT and CDR2 is SNEGSKA (reference sequence). The CDR3 is CSATGVAEYQETQYF. Here the CDR3 DNA reads TGCAGTGCTACGGGGGTAGCGGAGTACCAAGAGACCCAGTACTTC.

The V call is TRBV5-1, the J call TRBJ2-1; D assignment may be TRBD1 or TRBD2 (7 bases each). This CDR3 is built from 17 residues. The V gene lost 5 bases and the J gene lost 7 bases, with 25 bases spanning the gap. Germline CDR1 reads SGHRS; CDR2 reads YFSETQ. This CDR3 is CASRGREYSDRANEQFF. DNA for the CDR3: TGCGCCAGCAGAGGGAGGGAATACTCAGACAGGGCTAATGAGCAGTTCTTC.

DNA for the CDR3: TGTGCCGGATCCGGGACAGGGCCCGGAGTTGTGTACGAGCAGTACTTC. Its protein product is CAGSGTGPGVVYEQYF. This rearrangement joins TRBV19 to TRBJ2-7, with TRBD1 matching 9 bases. CDR1 LNHDA and CDR2 SQIVND come from the germline V gene (reference sequence). This CDR3 contains 16 residues. V shed 11 bases, J shed 4 bases, and the junction held 18 bases outside the gene matches.

CDR3 nucleotide sequence: TGTGCCAGCAGCCTCCTCCGGGACGGGGACTATGGCTACACCTTC. Translation: CASSLLRDGDYGYTF. This chain uses TRBV7-9 with TRBJ1-2, with a tentative D call TRBD1 (5 bases). With 5 bases removed from V and 3 bases from J, the gap between germline ends came to 16 bases. There are 15 residues in the CDR3. The V gene's germline CDR1 is SEHNR and CDR2 FQNEAQ (reference sequence). The whole variable domain, remainder taken from reference TRBV7-9 and TRBJ1-2, is DTGVSQNPRHKITKRGQNVTFRCDPISEHNRLYWYRQTLGQGPEFLTYFQNEAQLEKSRLLSDRFSAERPKGSFSTLEIQRTEQGDSAMYLCASSLLRDGDYGYTFGSGTRLTVV.

The CDR3 DNA is TGTGCCAGCAGCTACACTGGGGCTCAAGAGACCCAGTACTTC. It translates to CASSYTGAQETQYF. V and J are TRBV5-5 and TRBJ2-5; the D gene is possibly TRBD1 (5 bases). The germline gives CDR1 SGHKS, CDR2 YYEKEE (reference sequence). The length of the CDR3 is 14 residues. The V end was cut by 3 bases, the J end by 2 bases, with 11 bases between.

There are a few counts of this clonotype. The V and J genes are TRBV5-1 and TRBJ2-5, with TRBD2 matching over 7 bases. CDR1 and CDR2 from the germline V gene are SGHRS and YFSETQ. CDR3 length: 15 amino acids. V gave up 2 bases and J gave up 3 bases; unmatched junction bases: 7. The CDR3 reads CASSLGSSGKETQYF. In DNA, the CDR3 is TGCGCCAGCAGCTTAGGTTCTAGCGGAAAAGAGACCCAGTACTTC.

This clonotype was recorded a few times. The DNA of the CDR3 is TGCGCCAGCAGCCCGGAAGGACTACCTTGGGACGAGCAGTACTTC. Its protein product is CASSPEGLPWDEQYF. The V call is TRBV5-1, the J call TRBJ2-7, with D tentatively TRBD2 (6 bases). The CDR3 is 15 amino acids. Germline V CDR1 and CDR2: SGHRS, YFSETQ. Trimming took off 4 bases at V and 5 bases at J, with 19 bases between the two ends.

V is TRBV12-5 and J is TRBJ2-5, with D perhaps matching TRBD1 (6 bases). CDR1 and CDR2 (germline): LGHNT, FRNRAP. V was pared by 2 bases and J by 5 bases, with 9 bases between. There are 13 residues in the CDR3. CDR3: CASGLLQGETQYF. DNA of the CDR3: TGTGCTAGTGGTTTGCTTCAGGGGGAGACCCAGTACTTC.

This clonotype was counted between two and nine times. The chain joins TRBV30 to TRBJ1-5, with D unclear. The V gene's germline CDR1 is GTSNPN and CDR2 SVGIG (reference sequence). V lost 2 bases and J lost 2, with 10 bases in between. The CDR3 contains 14 residues. CDR3 sequence: CAWSTALGNQPQHF. CDR3 DNA sequence: TGTGCCTGGAGTACCGCTCTGGGCAATCAGCCCCAGCATTTT.

At least ten counts were recorded for this clonotype. This chain joins TRBV15 and TRBJ2-1; 8 positions match TRBD1. V gave up 3 bases and J gave up 6 bases; unmatched junction bases: 4. This CDR3 has 14 residues. Per germline, CDR1 LNHNV and CDR2 YYDKDF (reference sequence). The CDR3 loop reads CATSRRTGTNEQFF. CDR3 nucleotides: TGTGCCACCAGCAGGCGGACAGGGACCAATGAGCAGTTCTTC.

There are a few counts of this clonotype. The V call is TRBV28, the J call TRBJ1-2, with a tentative D call TRBD1 (6 bases). The CDR3 extends over 14 amino acids. The germline CDR1 and CDR2 sequences are MDHEN and SYDVKM. V was pared by 6 bases and J by 3 bases, with 14 bases between. As DNA, the CDR3 is TGTGCCAGCAGCTCACCGGGACAACACTATGGCTACACCTTC. It specifies CASSSPGQHYGYTF.

The chain recombines TRBV5-1 with TRBJ2-1; D unclear. This CDR3 region has 11 residues. The germline V and J ends were trimmed by 4 bases and 5 bases, with 4 bases remaining between them. Germline lookup yields CDR1 SGHRS and CDR2 YFSETQ. CDR3 sequence reads: CASSGNNEQFF. Written as DNA, the CDR3 is TGCGCCAGCAGCGGAAACAATGAGCAGTTCTTC.

J is TRBJ2-2 and V is TRBV5-1; D gene ambiguous. CDR1 and CDR2 from the germline V gene are SGHRS and YFSETQ. This CDR3 is built from 14 residues. V shed 1 base and J shed 1 base, with 5 bases lying between them. The CDR3 sequence is CASSLLENTGELFF. The CDR3 coding sequence is TGCGCCAGCAGCTTGTTGGAGAACACCGGGGAGCTGTTTTTT.

The chain has TRBV7-2 and TRBJ2-7; D is unclear. The CDR3 has 13 amino acids. V lost 5 bases to trimming and J lost 4 bases, with 12 bases between them. CDR1 is SGHTA, CDR2 FQGNSA, per germline. This chain's CDR3 is CASSPRTMYEQYF. In nucleotides, the CDR3 is TGTGCCAGCAGCCCCCGGACCATGTACGAGCAGTACTTC. Full variable domain (remainder filled in from reference TRBV7-2 and TRBJ2-7): GAGVSQSPSNKVTEKGKDVELRCDPISGHTALYWYRQSLGQGLEFLIYFQGNSAPDKSGLPSDRFSAERTGGSVSTLTIQRTQQEDSAVYLCASSPRTMYEQYFGPGTRLTVT.

The rearrangement joins TRBV7-9 to TRBJ2-7; the match to TRBD1 covers 8 bases. The germline CDR1 and CDR2 sequences are SEHNR and FQNEAQ (reference sequence). After removal of 6 bases from V and 2 bases from J, the junction contained 12 bases not matched to a gene. The CDR3 contains 16 residues. The CDR3 nucleotides read TGTGCCAGCAGACCGGGCGTGAGACAGGGGCCCTACGAGCAGTACTTC. Amino acids: CASRPGVRQGPYEQYF.

This clonotype was seen more than once but under ten times. The gene calls are TRBV5-1 and TRBJ2-1; the D gene is possibly TRBD2 (6 bases). CDR1 is SGHRS, CDR2 YFSETQ, per germline. CDR3 length equals 14 residues. Trimming left V 1 base short and J 6 bases short, with 11 bases between. In DNA form, the CDR3 reads TGCGCCAGCAGCTTGCCCGGGACTCCCAATGAGCAGTTCTTC. It is translated as CASSLPGTPNEQFF.

The sample holds a few counts of this clonotype. The chain links TRBV19 to TRBJ1-1; TRBD1 is a possible D gene (6 bases). The CDR3 extends over 14 amino acids. V was pared by 8 bases and J by 1 base, with 14 bases between. Germline V gene sequence: CDR1 LNHDA, CDR2 SQIVND (reference sequence). Written as DNA, the CDR3 is TGTGCCAGTCGTAGACAGGAACCGAACACTGAAGCTTTCTTT. The encoded protein is CASRRQEPNTEAFF.